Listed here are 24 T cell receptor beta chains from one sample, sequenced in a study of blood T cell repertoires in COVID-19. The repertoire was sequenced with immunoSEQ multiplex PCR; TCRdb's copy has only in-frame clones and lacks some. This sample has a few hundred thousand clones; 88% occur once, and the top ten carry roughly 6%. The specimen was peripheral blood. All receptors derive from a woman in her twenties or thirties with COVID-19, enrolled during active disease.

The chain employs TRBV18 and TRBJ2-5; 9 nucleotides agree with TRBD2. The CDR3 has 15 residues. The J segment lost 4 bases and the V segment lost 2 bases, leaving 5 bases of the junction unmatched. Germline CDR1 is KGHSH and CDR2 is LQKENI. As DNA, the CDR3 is TGTGCCAGCTCACCAGTAGCGGGAGTTAGAGAGACCCAGTACTTC. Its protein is CASSPVAGVRETQYF. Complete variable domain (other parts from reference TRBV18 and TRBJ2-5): NAGVMQNPRHLVRRRGQEARLRCSPMKGHSHVYWYRQLPEEGLKFMVYLQKENIIDESGMPKERFSAEFPKEGPSILRIQQVVRGDSAAYFCASSPVAGVRETQYFGPGTRLLVL.

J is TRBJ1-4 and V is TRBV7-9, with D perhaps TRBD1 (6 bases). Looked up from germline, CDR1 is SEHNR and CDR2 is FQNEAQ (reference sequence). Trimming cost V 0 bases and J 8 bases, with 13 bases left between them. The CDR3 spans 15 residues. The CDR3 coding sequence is TGTGCCAGCAGCTTAGCGATGTCAGGGGTAGAAAAACTGTTTTTT. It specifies CASSLAMSGVEKLFF.

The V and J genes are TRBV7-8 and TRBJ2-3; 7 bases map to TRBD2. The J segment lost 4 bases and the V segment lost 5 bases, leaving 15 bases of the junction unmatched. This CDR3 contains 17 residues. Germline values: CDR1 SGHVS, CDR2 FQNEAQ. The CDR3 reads CASSPWDRGRGADTQYF. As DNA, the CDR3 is TGTGCCAGCAGCCCCTGGGACCGAGGTCGGGGGGCAGATACGCAGTATTTT.

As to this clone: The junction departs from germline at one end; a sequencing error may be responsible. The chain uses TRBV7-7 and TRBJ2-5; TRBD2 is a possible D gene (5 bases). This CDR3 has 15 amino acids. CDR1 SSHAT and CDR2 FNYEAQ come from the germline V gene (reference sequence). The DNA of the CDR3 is TGTGCTAGCAGCTTAGCGATGAGTTACCAAGAGACCCAGTACTTC. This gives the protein CASSLAMSYQETQYF.

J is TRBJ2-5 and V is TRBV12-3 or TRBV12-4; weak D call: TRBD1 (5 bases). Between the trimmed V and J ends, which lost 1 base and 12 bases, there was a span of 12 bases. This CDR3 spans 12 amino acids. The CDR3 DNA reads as TGTGCCAGCAGTTTAGAGTCAGGGCATAAGTACTTC. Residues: CASSLESGHKYF.

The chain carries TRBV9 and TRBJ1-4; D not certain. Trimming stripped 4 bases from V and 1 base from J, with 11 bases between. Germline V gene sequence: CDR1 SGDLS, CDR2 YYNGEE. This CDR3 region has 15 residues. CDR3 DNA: TGTGCCAGCAGCTTCGGACGGGAAACTAATGAAAAACTGTTTTTT. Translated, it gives CASSFGRETNEKLFF.

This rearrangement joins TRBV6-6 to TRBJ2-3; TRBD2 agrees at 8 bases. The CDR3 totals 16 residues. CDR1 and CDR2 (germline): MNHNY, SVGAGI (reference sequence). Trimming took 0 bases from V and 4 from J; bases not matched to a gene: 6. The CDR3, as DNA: TGTGCCAGCAGTTACTCAGAGGGACTAGGGGCAGATACGCAGTATTTT. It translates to CASSYSEGLGADTQYF.

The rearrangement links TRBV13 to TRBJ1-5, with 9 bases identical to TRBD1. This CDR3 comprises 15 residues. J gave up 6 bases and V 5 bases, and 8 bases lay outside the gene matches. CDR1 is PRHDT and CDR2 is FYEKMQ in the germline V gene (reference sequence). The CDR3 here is CASSNRRQGGQPQHF. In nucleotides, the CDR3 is TGTGCCAGCAGCAACCGAAGACAGGGGGGTCAGCCCCAGCATTTT.

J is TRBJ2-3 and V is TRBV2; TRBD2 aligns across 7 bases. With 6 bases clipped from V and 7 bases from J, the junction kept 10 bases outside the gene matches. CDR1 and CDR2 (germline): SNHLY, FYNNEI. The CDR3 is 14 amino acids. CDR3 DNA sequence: TGTGCCAGCAGGTACCTGACTAGCAGGTATACGCAGTATTTT. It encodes CASRYLTSRYTQYF.

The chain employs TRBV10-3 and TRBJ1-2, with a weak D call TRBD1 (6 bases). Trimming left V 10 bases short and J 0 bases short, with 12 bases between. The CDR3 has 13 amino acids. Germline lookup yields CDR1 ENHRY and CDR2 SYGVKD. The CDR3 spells CASRQDSNYGYTF. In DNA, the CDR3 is TGTGCCAGCCGACAGGATTCTAACTATGGCTACACCTTC.

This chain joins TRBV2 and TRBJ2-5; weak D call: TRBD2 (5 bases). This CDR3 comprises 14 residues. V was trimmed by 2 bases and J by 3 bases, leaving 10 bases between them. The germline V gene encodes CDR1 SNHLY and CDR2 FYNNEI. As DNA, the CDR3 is TGTGCCAGCAGTGAACTAGCCCAAAAAGAGACCCAGTACTTC. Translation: CASSELAQKETQYF.

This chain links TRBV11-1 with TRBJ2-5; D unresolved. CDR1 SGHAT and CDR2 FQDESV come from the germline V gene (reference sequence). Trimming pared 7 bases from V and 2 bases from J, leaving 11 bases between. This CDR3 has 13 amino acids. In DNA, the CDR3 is TGTGCCAGCAATAACAACCGACAAGAGACCCAGTACTTC. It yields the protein CASNNNRQETQYF.

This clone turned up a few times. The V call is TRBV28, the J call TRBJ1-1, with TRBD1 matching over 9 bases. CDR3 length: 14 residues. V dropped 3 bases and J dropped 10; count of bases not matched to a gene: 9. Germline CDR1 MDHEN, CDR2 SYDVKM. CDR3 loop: CASSFLDRGNGAFF. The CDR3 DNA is TGTGCCAGCAGTTTTTTGGACAGGGGTAACGGAGCTTTCTTT.

The CDR3 is CASSWAGGGQPQHF. The CDR3 coding sequence is TGTGCCAGCAGCTGGGCAGGGGGCGGTCAGCCCCAGCATTTT. The chain uses TRBV5-6 and TRBJ1-5; TRBD1 matches 8 bases. This CDR3 has 14 amino acids. V shed 3 bases, J shed 6 bases, and the junction held 5 bases outside the gene matches. The germline V gene encodes CDR1 SGHDT and CDR2 YYEEEE.

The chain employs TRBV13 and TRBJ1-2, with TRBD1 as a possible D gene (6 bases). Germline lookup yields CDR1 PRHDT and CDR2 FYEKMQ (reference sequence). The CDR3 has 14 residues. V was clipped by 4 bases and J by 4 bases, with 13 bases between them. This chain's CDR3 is CASSSRGQIYGYTF. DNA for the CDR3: TGTGCCAGCAGCTCCAGAGGACAGATCTATGGCTACACCTTC.

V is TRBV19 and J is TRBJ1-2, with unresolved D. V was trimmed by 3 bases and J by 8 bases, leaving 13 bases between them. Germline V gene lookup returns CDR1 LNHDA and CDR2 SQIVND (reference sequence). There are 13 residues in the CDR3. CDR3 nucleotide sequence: TGTGCCAGTAGTATGGCTCTAGTTTTCGGCTACACCTTC. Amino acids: CASSMALVFGYTF.

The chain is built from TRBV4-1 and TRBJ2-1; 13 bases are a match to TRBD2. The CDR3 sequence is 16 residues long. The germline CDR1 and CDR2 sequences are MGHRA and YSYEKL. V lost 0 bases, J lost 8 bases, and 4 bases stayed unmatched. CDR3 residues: CASSQETSGGAYEQFF. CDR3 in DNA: TGCGCCAGCAGCCAAGAAACTAGCGGGGGGGCGTATGAGCAGTTCTTC.

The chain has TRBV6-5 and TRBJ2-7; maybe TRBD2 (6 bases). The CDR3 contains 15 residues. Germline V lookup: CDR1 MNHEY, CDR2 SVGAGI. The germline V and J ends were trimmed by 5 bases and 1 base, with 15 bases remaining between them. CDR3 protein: CASSRRAGASYEQYV. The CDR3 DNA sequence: TGTGCCAGCAGTCGCCGAGCGGGCGCATCCTACGAGCAGTACGTC.

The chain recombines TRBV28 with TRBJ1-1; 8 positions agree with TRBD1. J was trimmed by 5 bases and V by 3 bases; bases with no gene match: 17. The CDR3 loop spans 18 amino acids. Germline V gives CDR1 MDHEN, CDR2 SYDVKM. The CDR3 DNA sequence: TGTGCCAGCAGTTTTCCCCGGACAGGGTTATTGATCGGAACTGAAGCTTTCTTT. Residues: CASSFPRTGLLIGTEAFF. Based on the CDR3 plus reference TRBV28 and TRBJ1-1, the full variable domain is DVKVTQSSRYLVKRTGEKVFLECVQDMDHENMFWYRQDPGLGLRLIYFSYDVKMKEKGDIPEGYSVSREKKERFSLILESASTNQTSMYLCASSFPRTGLLIGTEAFFGQGTRLTVV.

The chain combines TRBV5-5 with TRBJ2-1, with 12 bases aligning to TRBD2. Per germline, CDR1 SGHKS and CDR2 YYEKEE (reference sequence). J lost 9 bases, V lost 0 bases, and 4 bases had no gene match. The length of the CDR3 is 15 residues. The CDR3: CASSLGLAGEGEQFF. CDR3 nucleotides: TGTGCCAGCAGCTTGGGACTAGCGGGAGAAGGTGAGCAGTTCTTC.

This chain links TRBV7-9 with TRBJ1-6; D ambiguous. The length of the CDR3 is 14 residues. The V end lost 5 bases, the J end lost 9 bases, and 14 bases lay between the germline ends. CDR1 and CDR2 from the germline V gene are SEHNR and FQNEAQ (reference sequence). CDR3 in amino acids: CASSLEAGGSPLHF. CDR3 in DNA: TGTGCCAGCAGCCTGGAGGCTGGAGGTTCACCCCTCCACTTT.

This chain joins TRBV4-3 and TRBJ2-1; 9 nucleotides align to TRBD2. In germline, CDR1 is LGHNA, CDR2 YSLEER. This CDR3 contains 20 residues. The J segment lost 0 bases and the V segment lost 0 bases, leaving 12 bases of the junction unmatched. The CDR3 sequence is CASSQEVAGGRASSYNEQFF. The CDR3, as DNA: TGCGCCAGCAGCCAAGAGGTGGCGGGCGGGAGGGCCAGCTCCTACAATGAGCAGTTCTTC.

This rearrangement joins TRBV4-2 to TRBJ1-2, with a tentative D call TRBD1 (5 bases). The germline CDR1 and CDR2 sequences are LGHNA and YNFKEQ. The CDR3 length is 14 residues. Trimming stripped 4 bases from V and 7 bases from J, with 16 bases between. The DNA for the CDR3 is TGTGCCAGCAGCCCACGGTTGACAGAGTTTGGCTACACCTTC. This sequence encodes CASSPRLTEFGYTF.

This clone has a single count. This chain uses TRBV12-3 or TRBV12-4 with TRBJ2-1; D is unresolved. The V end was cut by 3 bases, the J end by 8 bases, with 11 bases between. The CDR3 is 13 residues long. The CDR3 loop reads CASSFRRLDEQFF. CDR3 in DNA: TGTGCCAGCAGTTTCCGCCGATTAGATGAGCAGTTCTTC.